What follows describes a single T cell receptor (beta chain). The data are from a study of shared clonotypes between healthy human individuals. Study background: The people who gave samples were two women and a few men aged 18 to 49.

The split of CD4+ cells yielded CD45RA+ naive and CD45RA-negative memory subsets. Here immunoSEQ multiplex PCR was the method, and the copy in TCRdb shows in-frame clones only, minus some. The sample has roughly 2 million clones; 90% to 95% are singletons. The V and J ends lost 1 base and 0 bases respectively, with 10 bases between them. The CDR3 contains 16 residues. Germline CDR1 is MGHRA and CDR2 is YSYEKL. V usage is TRBV4-1 and J usage is TRBJ1-5, with a weak D call TRBD1 (5 bases). The receptor comes from a young man in good health. Sequenced sample: naive CD4+ T cells sorted from blood. Indicated subset: CD45RA+ positively selected. The CDR3 is CASSQVRAYSNQPQHF. Written as DNA, the CDR3 is TGCGCCAGCAGCCAAGTCAGGGCCTATAGCAATCAGCCCCAGCATTTT.